This is a list of T cell receptor beta chains from one sample in a study of PD-1 blockade in classical Hodgkin lymphoma. Generated by immunoSEQ multiplex PCR, the TCRdb table keeps only in-frame clones and is missing some. This sample has roughly 50,000 clones; 90% occur once, and the top ten carry around 14%. The sequencing here drew on peripheral blood mononuclear cells (PBMCs), taken before the fourth cycle of nivolumab. These receptors came from a human donor with classical Hodgkin lymphoma. CDR3s include the opening cysteine and the closing phenylalanine or tryptophan. A D gene is named only where the DNA matches it firmly. The size field is filled for only some rows; it gives once, few, many or a size class.

J,D,size,V,CDR3,DNA
TRBJ2-7,-,-,TRBV6-5,CASSSPSRVSYEQYF,TGTGCCAGCAGTTCCCCCTCTAGGGTCTCCTACGAGCAGTACTTC
TRBJ2-5,TRBD2,once,TRBV7-6,CASSLSGRETQYF,TGTGCCAGCAGCCTTAGCGGGAGGGAGACCCAGTACTTC
TRBJ1-1,-,few,TRBV4-1,CASSFRTAENTEAFF,TGCGCCAGCAGCTTCCGGACAGCCGAAAACACTGAAGCTTTCTTT
TRBJ2-2,TRBD2,-,TRBV5-4,CASSLYLAGGPGELFF,TGTGCCAGCAGCTTGTACCTAGCGGGAGGGCCCGGGGAGCTGTTTTTT
TRBJ2-3,-,-,TRBV6-1,CASMRGPTRTDTQYF,TGTGCCAGCATGAGGGGACCCACCCGCACAGATACGCAGTATTTT
TRBJ2-1,-,-,TRBV5-1,CASSLDDPRNEQFF,TGCGCCAGCAGCTTGGACGACCCAAGGAATGAGCAGTTCTTC
TRBJ2-7,-,-,TRBV4-1,CASSQDWPSGDEQYF,TGCGCCAGCAGCCAAGATTGGCCCTCGGGGGACGAGCAGTACTTC
TRBJ2-5,TRBD1,-,TRBV18,CASSLPDREETQYF,TGTGCCAGCTCACTCCCGGACAGGGAAGAGACCCAGTACTTC
TRBJ1-3,-,few,TRBV19,CASSIGSTSGNTIYF,TGTGCCAGTAGTATAGGGTCCACCTCTGGAAACACCATATATTTT
TRBJ2-5,-,once,TRBV5-1,CASSSGVRETQYF,TGCGCCAGCAGTAGTGGGGTTCGGGAGACCCAGTACTTC
TRBJ2-7,-,once,TRBV29-1,CSAVFELAAYEQYF,TGCAGCGCTGTCTTTGAGTTAGCGGCCTACGAGCAGTACTTC
TRBJ2-7,TRBD2,-,TRBV5-5,CASSLTRGTSGNYEQYF,TGTGCCAGCAGCTTGACTAGAGGGACTAGCGGGAACTACGAGCAGTACTTC
TRBJ2-6,TRBD1,once,TRBV15,CATKDVTGVSGANVLTF,TGTGCCACCAAGGACGTGACAGGGGTCTCTGGGGCCAACGTCCTGACTTTC
TRBJ1-2,-,-,TRBV13,CASSPQTGKFNYGYTF,TGTGCCAGCAGCCCCCAAACAGGGAAATTTAACTATGGCTACACCTTC
TRBJ1-3,-,-,TRBV12-5,CASGLGQVLSGNTIYF,TGTGCTAGTGGTTTGGGGCAGGTGCTCTCTGGAAACACCATATATTTT
TRBJ1-1,-,-,TRBV6-1,CASTYFPYTEAFF,TGTGCCAGCACGTACTTCCCTTACACTGAAGCTTTCTTT
TRBJ2-3,-,-,TRBV30,CAWGPGTQYF,TGTGCCTGGGGTCCTGGTACGCAGTATTTT
TRBJ1-2,-,-,TRBV9,CASSATGKDPYGYTF,TGTGCCAGCAGCGCCACAGGGAAAGATCCCTATGGCTACACCTTC
TRBJ2-7,TRBD1,-,TRBV27,CASRGQGSYEQYF,TGTGCCAGCAGGGGACAGGGGTCCTACGAGCAGTACTTC
TRBJ2-1,TRBD2,once,TRBV6-1,CASSELAGAYNEQFF,TGTGCCAGCAGTGAACTAGCGGGAGCCTACAATGAGCAGTTCTTC
TRBJ2-5,-,-,TRBV6-5,CASSYQGETQYF,TGTGCCAGCAGTTACCAAGGAGAGACCCAGTACTTC
TRBJ2-1,TRBD2,few,TRBV29-1,CSVQDMGLAGVSSYNEQFF,TGCAGCGTTCAGGACATGGGACTAGCGGGAGTGAGCTCCTACAATGAGCAGTTCTTC
TRBJ1-5,-,-,TRBV4-1,CASSQEPNQPQHF,TGCGCCAGCAGCCAAGAACCCAATCAGCCCCAGCATTTT
TRBJ1-1,TRBD1,once,TRBV5-1,CASSLGGTGGTEAFF,TGCGCCAGCAGCTTGGGAGGGACAGGGGGGACTGAAGCTTTCTTT
TRBJ1-1,-,-,TRBV7-9,CASSSGTALNTEAFF,TGTGCCAGCAGCTCCGGGACGGCGTTGAACACTGAAGCTTTCTTT
TRBJ2-1,-,-,TRBV9,CASSVETRTDSYNEQFF,TGTGCCAGCAGCGTAGAGACTAGGACAGATTCTTACAATGAGCAGTTCTTC
TRBJ2-2,TRBD1,-,TRBV6-5,CASSETGVAGELFF,TGTGCCAGCAGCGAGACAGGGGTGGCCGGGGAGCTGTTTTTT
TRBJ2-7,TRBD1,-,TRBV27,CASSLLTGGITYEQYF,TGTGCCAGCAGTTTACTAACAGGGGGAATAACCTACGAGCAGTACTTC
TRBJ2-1,-,-,TRBV5-8,CASSHYRDSYNEQFF,TGTGCCAGCAGCCACTACCGGGACTCCTACAATGAGCAGTTCTTC
TRBJ2-1,-,-,TRBV19,CASKGGTFNGVYNEQFF,TGTGCCAGTAAAGGGGGAACTTTCAATGGGGTCTACAATGAGCAGTTCTTC
TRBJ2-3,TRBD2,once,TRBV7-3,CATSPGRGVDTQYF,TGTGCCACCTCTCCCGGGAGGGGAGTAGATACGCAGTATTTT
TRBJ2-2,-,-,TRBV6-5,CASSYVHTGELFF,TGTGCCAGCAGTTACGTTCACACCGGGGAGCTGTTTTTT
TRBJ2-2,TRBD2,-,TRBV25-1,CASSELGLAGANTGELFF,TGTGCCAGCAGTGAACTGGGACTAGCGGGAGCTAACACCGGGGAGCTGTTTTTT
TRBJ2-7,-,-,TRBV4-2,CASSSNLEEQYF,TGTGCCAGCAGCTCTAACTTGGAGGAGCAGTACTTC
TRBJ1-4,-,-,TRBV30,CAWSVRGNEKLFF,TGTGCCTGGAGTGTACGTGGGAACGAAAAACTGTTTTTT
TRBJ2-1,TRBD2,-,TRBV27,CASSFGLAGPSSYNEQFF,TGTGCCAGCAGTTTCGGACTAGCGGGGCCTAGCTCCTACAATGAGCAGTTCTTC
TRBJ2-1,TRBD2,-,TRBV2,CASESGLAVYNEQFF,TGTGCCAGCGAGTCCGGACTAGCGGTCTACAATGAGCAGTTCTTC
TRBJ2-7,TRBD2,-,TRBV11-3,CASSLGLGLVYF,TGTGCCAGCAGCTTGGGGCTGGGACTAGTGTACTTC
TRBJ1-1,-,-,TRBV5-6,CASSEYVNTEAFF,TGTGCCAGCAGCGAATACGTGAACACTGAAGCTTTCTTT